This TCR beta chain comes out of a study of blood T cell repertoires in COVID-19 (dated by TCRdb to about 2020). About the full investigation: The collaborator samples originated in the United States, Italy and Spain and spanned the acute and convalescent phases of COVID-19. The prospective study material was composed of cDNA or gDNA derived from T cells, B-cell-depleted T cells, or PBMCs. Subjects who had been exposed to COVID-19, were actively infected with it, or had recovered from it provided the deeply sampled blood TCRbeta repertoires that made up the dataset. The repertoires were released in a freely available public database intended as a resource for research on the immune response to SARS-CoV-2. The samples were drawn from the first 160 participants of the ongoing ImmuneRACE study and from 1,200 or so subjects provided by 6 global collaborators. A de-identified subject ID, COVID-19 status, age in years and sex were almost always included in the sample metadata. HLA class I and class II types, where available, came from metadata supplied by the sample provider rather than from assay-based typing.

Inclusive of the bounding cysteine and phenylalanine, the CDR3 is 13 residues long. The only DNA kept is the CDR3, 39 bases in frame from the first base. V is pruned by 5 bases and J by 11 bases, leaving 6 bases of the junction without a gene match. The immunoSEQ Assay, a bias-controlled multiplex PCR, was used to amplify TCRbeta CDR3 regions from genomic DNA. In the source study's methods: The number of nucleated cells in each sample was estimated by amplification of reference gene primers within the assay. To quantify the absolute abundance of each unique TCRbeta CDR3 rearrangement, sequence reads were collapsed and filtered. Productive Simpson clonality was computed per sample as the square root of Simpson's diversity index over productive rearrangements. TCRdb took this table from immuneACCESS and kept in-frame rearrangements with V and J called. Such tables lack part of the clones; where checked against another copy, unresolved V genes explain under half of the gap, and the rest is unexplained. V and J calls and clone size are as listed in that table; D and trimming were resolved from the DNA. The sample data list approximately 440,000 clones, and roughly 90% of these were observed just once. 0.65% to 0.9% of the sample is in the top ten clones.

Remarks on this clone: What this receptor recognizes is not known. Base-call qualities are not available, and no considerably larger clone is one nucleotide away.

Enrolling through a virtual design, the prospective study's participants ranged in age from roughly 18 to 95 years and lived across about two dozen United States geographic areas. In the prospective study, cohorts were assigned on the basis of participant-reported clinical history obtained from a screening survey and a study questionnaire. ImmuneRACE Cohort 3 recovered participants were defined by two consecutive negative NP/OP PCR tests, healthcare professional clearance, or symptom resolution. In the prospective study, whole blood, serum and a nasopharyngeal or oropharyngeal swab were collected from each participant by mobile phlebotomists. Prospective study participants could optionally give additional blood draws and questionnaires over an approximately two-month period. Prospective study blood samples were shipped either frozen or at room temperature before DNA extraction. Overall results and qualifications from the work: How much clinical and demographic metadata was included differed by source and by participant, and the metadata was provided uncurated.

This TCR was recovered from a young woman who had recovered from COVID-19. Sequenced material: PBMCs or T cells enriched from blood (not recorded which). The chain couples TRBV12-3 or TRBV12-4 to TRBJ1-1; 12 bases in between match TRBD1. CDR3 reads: CASSPGQGANAFF. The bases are TGTGCCAGCAGTCCGGGACAGGGGGCGAACGCTTTCTTT.